These T cell receptor beta chains were read from a single sample in a study of shared clonotypes between healthy human individuals. This table comes from immunoSEQ multiplex PCR, and its TCRdb copy is limited to in-frame clones, with some not included. Of 2 million to 2.5 million clones listed, approximately 94% are singletons. Sequenced sample: naive CD4+ T cells sorted from blood. The receptors shown here come from a man aged 18 to 35 in good health. Both conserved end residues are part of each CDR3. Fields, in order: CDR3 length, J gene, D gene, V gene, clone size, CDR3 DNA, CDR3 protein. A D gene is named only where the DNA matches it firmly. Clone size is given for some rows only: seen once, a few or many times, or a class if the clone is expanded.

14,TRBJ1-1,NA,TRBV10-3,NA,TGTGCCATCAGTGAGGATCGGCTGAACACTGAAGCTTTCTTT,CAISEDRLNTEAFF
16,TRBJ2-5,TRBD1,TRBV7-6,once,TGTGCCAGCACCAGATCCGGGACAGGCGGTATGGAGACCCAGTACTTC,CASTRSGTGGMETQYF
12,TRBJ2-7,NA,TRBV2,NA,TGTGCCAGCAGTGATTCTGCCTACGAGCAGTACTTC,CASSDSAYEQYF
16,TRBJ2-2,NA,TRBV9,NA,TGTGCCAGCAGCTTCCGTGCAGGAGGCTCCACCGGGGAGCTGTTTTTT,CASSFRAGGSTGELFF
13,TRBJ1-2,NA,TRBV6-4,NA,TGTGCCAGCAGTGACGAGGAGGGCTATGGCTACACCTTC,CASSDEEGYGYTF
19,TRBJ2-2,NA,TRBV4-1,NA,TGCGCCAGCAGCAAAACGCCCTTGCAGCAGGGTAGAGGCACCGGGGAGCTGTTTTTT,CASSKTPLQQGRGTGELFF
15,TRBJ1-1,NA,TRBV6-5,NA,TGTGCCAGCAGCCCCGGGGGCAGGGGAGGGACTGAAGCTTTCTTT,CASSPGGRGGTEAFF
14,TRBJ1-1,NA,TRBV30,NA,TGTGCCTGGAGTCCACAGACGGGAAACACTGAAGCTTTCTTT,CAWSPQTGNTEAFF
15,TRBJ1-2,NA,TRBV30,NA,TGTGCCTGGAGCTCGCAATCAGGCCCAAACTATGGCTACACCTTC,CAWSSQSGPNYGYTF
12,TRBJ2-1,TRBD2,TRBV11-2,NA,TGTGCCAGCAGCTTGGGGAGGGATGAGCAGTTCTTC,CASSLGRDEQFF
14,TRBJ1-2,TRBD1,TRBV5-1,NA,TGCGCCAGTGAAACCGGGACAGGGAGCTATGGCTACACCTTC,CASETGTGSYGYTF
13,TRBJ1-2,NA,TRBV5-6,NA,TGTGCCAGCAGATGGCCAGGGGATACTGGCTACACCTTC,CASRWPGDTGYTF
14,TRBJ1-3,TRBD1,TRBV28,NA,TGTGCCAGCATTCAGGGGGGCGCTGGAAACACCATATATTTT,CASIQGGAGNTIYF
14,TRBJ2-3,NA,TRBV7-2,NA,TGTGCCAGCTCTCTGTTAGTTAGCACAGATACGCAGTATTTT,CASSLLVSTDTQYF
14,TRBJ1-2,NA,TRBV5-8,NA,TGTGCCAGCAGCCCCGGGCCCGCCTTACTTACATGCACCTTC,CASSPGPALLTCTF
13,TRBJ2-5,NA,TRBV6-1,NA,TGTGCCAGCAGGGACCATCCGGGAGAGACCCAGTACTTC,CASRDHPGETQYF
17,TRBJ1-2,TRBD1,TRBV11-2,once,TGTGCCAGCAGCTGGGGACAGGGGCTAATCGACACCTATGGCTACACCTTC,CASSWGQGLIDTYGYTF
13,TRBJ1-2,NA,TRBV6-6,NA,TGTGCCAGCAGCCGGACGGTCAACTATGGCTACACCTTC,CASSRTVNYGYTF
14,TRBJ1-2,NA,TRBV14,NA,TGTGCCAGCAGCCAAGGTAGAGAGCTCTATGGCTACACCTTC,CASSQGRELYGYTF
15,TRBJ1-1,NA,TRBV10-1,NA,TGCGCCAGCAGTGAGTCGGCGGGGGAGGGCACTGAAGCTTTCTTT,CASSESAGEGTEAFF
12,TRBJ1-1,NA,TRBV5-1,NA,TGCGCCAGCACAGGAGGGAGGACTGAAGCTTTCTTT,CASTGGRTEAFF
11,TRBJ1-1,NA,TRBV2,once,TGTGCCACTGCCCAGGGTCCCCAAGCTTTCTTT,CATAQGPQAFF
13,TRBJ2-3,NA,TRBV6-6,NA,TGTGCCAGCAGCGCCATCCCCACAGATACGCAGTATTTT,CASSAIPTDTQYF
13,TRBJ1-5,NA,TRBV27,NA,TGTGCCAGCAGTTTATCAGGAATTCAGCCCCAGCATTTT,CASSLSGIQPQHF
11,TRBJ1-2,NA,TRBV6-6,NA,TGTGCCAGCGGATCTGGCTATGGCTACACCTTC,CASGSGYGYTF
17,TRBJ1-6,TRBD1,TRBV5-4,NA,TGTGCCAGCAGTTCTGGACAGGAAAGCTCCTATAATTCACCCCTCCACTTT,CASSSGQESSYNSPLHF
16,TRBJ2-5,TRBD2,TRBV5-6,once,TGTGCCAGCAGCCCGGGACTAGCGGGGGGGCAAGAGACCCAGTACTTC,CASSPGLAGGQETQYF
16,TRBJ2-7,NA,TRBV7-6,NA,TGTGCCAGCAGCTTAGGTGGGCGGGCTAGCTCCTACGAGCAGTACTTC,CASSLGGRASSYEQYF
14,TRBJ2-1,NA,TRBV6-4,NA,TGTGCCAGCAGTAGATCCTACCCCACCGGTGAGCAGTTCTTC,CASSRSYPTGEQFF
15,TRBJ2-2,NA,TRBV7-2,NA,TGTGCCAGCAGCAAAGAGACAGGACTTACCGGGGAGCTGTTTTTT,CASSKETGLTGELFF
14,TRBJ2-1,TRBD2,TRBV27,NA,TGTGCCAGCAGTCTCGGGAGGGTCCACAATGAGCAGTTCTTC,CASSLGRVHNEQFF
19,TRBJ1-6,NA,TRBV15,NA,TGTGCCACCAGCAGAGATGCAGGGGCGGCGAGCTCCTATAATTCACCCCTCCACTTT,CATSRDAGAASSYNSPLHF
12,TRBJ1-1,NA,TRBV10-3,NA,TGTGCCGCCGGGACTGGGGACACTGAAGCTTTCTTT,CAAGTGDTEAFF
14,TRBJ1-2,TRBD1,TRBV7-2,NA,TGTGCCAGCAGCTTAGAAACAGGGGGAGGAATTTTCACCTTC,CASSLETGGGIFTF
16,TRBJ1-2,NA,TRBV19,NA,TGTGCCAGTAGCCCATCGGACCTAGAGAAACTGTATGGCTACACCTTC,CASSPSDLEKLYGYTF
19,TRBJ2-7,TRBD2,TRBV5-4,NA,TGTGCCAGCAGCTTGGCTCCGGGGGTAGCGGGAGGGCCTTCCTACGAGCAGTACTTC,CASSLAPGVAGGPSYEQYF
17,TRBJ2-3,TRBD2,TRBV9,NA,TGTGCCAGCAGCGTAGGTCATAGCGGGGGGTTGTCAGATACGCAGTATTTT,CASSVGHSGGLSDTQYF
13,TRBJ1-3,NA,TRBV29-1,few,TGCAGCGTTGGGGGGGACTCTGGAAACACCATATATTTT,CSVGGDSGNTIYF
16,TRBJ2-7,NA,TRBV7-9,NA,TGTGCCAGCAGCTTAAGTGGGACGCCGGGTAGGTACGAGCAGTACTTC,CASSLSGTPGRYEQYF
15,TRBJ1-5,NA,TRBV5-1,few,TGCGCCAGCAGCTTGAGCGGACGAGGGAATCAGCCCCAGCATTTT,CASSLSGRGNQPQHF
15,TRBJ1-2,NA,TRBV5-4,NA,TGTGCCAGCAGCTCGGATCCCGGGGCGAACTATGGCTACACCTTC,CASSSDPGANYGYTF
14,TRBJ2-1,TRBD2,TRBV30,once,TGTGCCCGGGAGCGGGAGGGATCCTACAATGAGCAGTTCTTC,CAREREGSYNEQFF
15,TRBJ2-7,NA,TRBV18,NA,TGTGCCAGCTCACCAAACTTAATCGGCGGCGGCGAGCAGTACTTC,CASSPNLIGGGEQYF
16,TRBJ2-2,TRBD2,TRBV9,once,TGTGCCAGCAGCGTAGAAGCGGGAGTATACACCGGGGAGCTGTTTTTT,CASSVEAGVYTGELFF
13,TRBJ2-3,NA,TRBV29-1,NA,TGCAGCGCGGACAACGCAGGCACAGATACGCAGTATTTT,CSADNAGTDTQYF
15,TRBJ1-3,NA,TRBV5-1,NA,TGCGCCAGCAGCTTGGGCCGGACCTCTGGAAACACCATATATTTT,CASSLGRTSGNTIYF
16,TRBJ1-5,NA,TRBV30,NA,TGTGCCTGGGCGGAAGGGACACCGGGGATTTATCAGCCCCAGCATTTT,CAWAEGTPGIYQPQHF
11,TRBJ1-2,NA,TRBV6-1,NA,TGTGCCAGCAGTGAAATCGCCGGCTACACCTTC,CASSEIAGYTF